The source of this T cell receptor beta chain is a study of beta chain features in type 1 diabetes. Findings and limits, study-wide: Reads derived from cDNA could over-represent cells showing high TCR expression.

Over 95% purity was reached by all sorted populations. CDR1 MNHEY and CDR2 SMNVEV come from the germline V gene (reference sequence). V was cut by 2 bases and J by 0 bases, with 14 bases left in between. The CDR3 covers 17 residues. The isolated RNA, all of it, was reverse transcribed, so expressed TCRB transcripts were what got sequenced. Data came from immunoSEQ multiplex PCR; TCRdb stores just in-frame clones and leaves some out. The sample lists about 350,000 clones; 15% to 20% were seen once. Worth noting for this clone: Antigen specificity is unknown.

The V and J genes are TRBV27 and TRBJ2-1; D is uncertain. The clonotype was recovered from a woman aged 18 to 35 in good health. The sample consisted of naive CD4+ T cells from blood. This CDR3 reads CASSLQEHSSSYNEQFF. Here the CDR3 DNA reads TGTGCCAGCAGTTTACAGGAACACTCGAGCTCCTACAATGAGCAGTTCTTC.